This T cell receptor beta chain comes out of a study of blood T cells in healthy people across ages. Study results and caveats: Higher diversity and more naive CD4+ cells were features of long-lived donors, compared to aged donors. Diversity of TCR beta per million T cells declined in a roughly linear way with age.

Using a J-beta primer mix together with a sample-barcoded 5' primer, a second PCR was run for about 6 to 11 cycles. From the 5' RACE reads, TCRdb called clonotypes with MiXCR, one entry per CDR3 protein. The sample lists 1,500,000 or so distinct CDR3 sequences, approximately 42% occurring once. This CDR3 is 12 amino acids long. Germline V gene lookup returns CDR1 LGHNA and CDR2 YSLEER. The table lists this clonotype with a count of one. Its antigen is undetermined. The material sequenced was blood. The chain links TRBV4-3 to TRBJ2-5, with TRBD2 matching 9 bases. The TCR originated in a young woman in good health. Here the CDR3 DNA reads TGCGTGGAGAGGCGGGAGGGGGATGAGCAGTACTTC. Its protein product is CVERREGDEQYF.